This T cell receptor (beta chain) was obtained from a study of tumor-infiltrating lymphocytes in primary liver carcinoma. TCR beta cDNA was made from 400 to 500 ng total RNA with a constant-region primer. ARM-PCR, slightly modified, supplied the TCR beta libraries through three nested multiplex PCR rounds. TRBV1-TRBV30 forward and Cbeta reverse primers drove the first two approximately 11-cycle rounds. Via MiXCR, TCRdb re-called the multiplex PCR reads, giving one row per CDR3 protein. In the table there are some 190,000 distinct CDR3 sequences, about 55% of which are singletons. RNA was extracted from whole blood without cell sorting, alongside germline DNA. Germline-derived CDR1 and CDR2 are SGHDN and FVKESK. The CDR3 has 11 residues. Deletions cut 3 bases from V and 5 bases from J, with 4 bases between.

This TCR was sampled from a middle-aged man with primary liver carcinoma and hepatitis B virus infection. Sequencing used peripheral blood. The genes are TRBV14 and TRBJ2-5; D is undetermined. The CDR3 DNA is TGTGCCAGCAGCCACAGTGAGACCCAGTACTTC. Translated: CASSHSETQYF.